One sample yielded the 18 T cell receptor beta chains listed below, sequenced in a study of OX40 agonist ivuxolimab in advanced cancers. Some clones are missing from TCRdb's copy, which holds only in-frame ones; the method was immunoSEQ multiplex PCR. The profile shows around 64,000 clones, 80% to 90% of them singletons. The specimen comprised CD4+ or CD8+ T cells sorted from blood, sampled in a trial of the OX40 agonist ivuxolimab. The receptor set was obtained from an adult with an advanced solid tumor such as melanoma, head and neck, liver or kidney cancer.

The chain combines TRBV5-5 with TRBJ2-7; D is uncertain. The CDR3 is made up of 13 amino acids. The ends were cut back, 2 bases at V and 3 bases at J, with 9 bases in the middle. Per germline, CDR1 SGHKS and CDR2 YYEKEE (reference sequence). The CDR3 nucleotides are TGTGCCAGCAGCTTACTCAACCTCTACGAGCAGTACTTC. Its protein is CASSLLNLYEQYF.

The table lists this clone with a few counts. The gene calls are TRBV6-6 and TRBJ1-3; D ambiguous. The germline gives CDR1 MNHNY, CDR2 SVGAGI (reference sequence). V lost 8 bases and J lost 8, with 10 bases in between. This CDR3 comprises 11 residues. The CDR3: CASGREDTIYF. Written as DNA, the CDR3 is TGTGCCAGCGGGAGGGAGGACACCATATATTTT.

This chain connects TRBV10-3 to TRBJ1-4; a possible D gene is TRBD1 (6 bases). Between the trimmed V and J ends, which lost 3 bases and 9 bases, there was a span of 14 bases. Looked up from germline, CDR1 is ENHRY and CDR2 is SYGVKD. This CDR3 has 14 amino acids. The chain's CDR3 is CAISDSGGAQKLFF. The CDR3 DNA reads as TGTGCCATCAGTGATTCGGGGGGGGCTCAAAAACTGTTTTTT.

The J gene is TRBJ2-3, the V gene TRBV7-9; 8 bases align to TRBD1. The CDR3 totals 16 residues. The germline gives CDR1 SEHNR, CDR2 FQNEAQ (reference sequence). The J segment lost 2 bases and the V segment lost 1 base, leaving 5 bases of the junction unmatched. Here the CDR3 reads CASSLDRTGITDTQYF. CDR3 sequence (DNA): TGTGCCAGCAGCTTAGACCGGACAGGGATCACAGATACGCAGTATTTT.

This sequence joins TRBV6-1 and TRBJ2-7; D gene unclear. The length of the CDR3 is 13 residues. With 2 bases removed from V and 4 bases from J, the gap between germline ends came to 9 bases. The germline V gene has CDR1 MNHNS and CDR2 SASEGT. This CDR3 reads CASSEQERYEQYF. The DNA of the CDR3 is TGTGCCAGCAGTGAACAGGAGAGGTACGAGCAGTACTTC.

The chain recombines TRBV4-3 with TRBJ1-2; D is possibly TRBD1 (5 bases). Germline CDR1 LGHNA, CDR2 YSLEER. The CDR3 extends over 15 amino acids. The ends were cut back, 0 bases at V and 4 bases at J, with 12 bases in the middle. The CDR3 DNA follows: TGCGCCAGCAGCCAAGATTCAGAGGGGTTCTATGGCTACACCTTC. Its translation: CASSQDSEGFYGYTF.

The chain carries TRBV25-1 and TRBJ1-4; 9 positions agree with TRBD1. Germline V gene lookup returns CDR1 MGHDK and CDR2 SYGVNS. This CDR3 spans 15 amino acids. After removal of 7 bases from V and 5 bases from J, the junction contained 8 bases not matched to a gene. CDR3 sequence reads: CASMSPGQGNEKLFF. DNA for the CDR3: TGTGCCAGCATGAGCCCCGGACAGGGGAATGAAAAACTGTTTTTT. The complete variable domain, with remaining parts taken from reference TRBV25-1 and TRBJ1-4, reads EADIYQTPRYLVIGTGKKITLECSQTMGHDKMYWYQQDPGMELHLIHYSYGVNSTEKGDLSSESTVSRIRTEHFPLTLESARPSHTSQYLCASMSPGQGNEKLFFGSGTQLSVL.

J is TRBJ2-3 and V is TRBV9; D is uncertain. The germline V gene has CDR1 SGDLS and CDR2 YYNGEE. The V end was cut by 0 bases, the J end by 2 bases, with 10 bases between. The CDR3 runs to 15 residues. The CDR3 DNA follows: TGTGCCAGCAGCGTAGGGCCCTTGAACACAGATACGCAGTATTTT. Translated: CASSVGPLNTDTQYF. Based on the CDR3 plus reference TRBV9 and TRBJ2-3, the full variable domain is DSGVTQTPKHLITATGQRVTLRCSPRSGDLSVYWYQQSLDQGLQFLIQYYNGEERAKGNILERFSAQQFPDLHSELNLSSLELGDSALYFCASSVGPLNTDTQYFGPGTRLTVL.

CDR3 in amino acids: CASSPHAETQYF. The CDR3 DNA sequence: TGTGCCAGCAGCCCTCATGCAGAGACCCAGTACTTC. The gene calls are TRBV7-6 and TRBJ2-5; D is unresolved. Trimming removed 5 bases at V and 4 bases at J, with 8 bases between. The germline V gene encodes CDR1 SGHVS and CDR2 FNYEAQ. CDR3 length: 12 residues.

CDR3 sequence: CASSQDRRGQYF. The DNA of the CDR3 is TGTGCCAGCAGCCAAGATAGAAGGGGGCAGTACTTC. The chain carries TRBV14 and TRBJ2-7, with TRBD1 as a possible D gene (5 bases). V was shortened by 0 bases and J by 9 bases, with 9 bases between the two germline ends. CDR3 length: 12 residues. CDR1 is SGHDN and CDR2 is FVKESK in the germline V gene.

The J gene is TRBJ1-6, the V gene TRBV5-6; D gene uncertain. CDR3 length: 13 amino acids. Germline CDR1 is SGHDT and CDR2 is YYEEEE. V was clipped by 4 bases and J by 10 bases, with 12 bases between them. The CDR3 loop reads CASSLRGNSPLHF. For the CDR3, the DNA is TGTGCCAGCAGCCTCCGAGGAAACTCACCCCTCCACTTT.

The rearrangement joins TRBV5-1 to TRBJ1-2; D not certain. Trimming left V 4 bases short and J 8 bases short, with 15 bases between. The CDR3 is made up of 13 amino acids. The germline V gene encodes CDR1 SGHRS and CDR2 YFSETQ. CDR3 sequence: CASSPGVGSGYTF. Here the CDR3 DNA reads TGCGCCAGCAGCCCTGGTGTGGGCAGCGGCTACACCTTC.

The V call is TRBV18, the J call TRBJ2-2; 14 bases align to TRBD2. Germline V CDR1 and CDR2: KGHSH, LQKENI. Losses at the gene ends were 1 base for V and 5 bases for J; bases not matched to a gene: 3. The CDR3 has 17 residues. The CDR3 loop is CASSPRLAGGLTGELFF. The CDR3 DNA is TGTGCCAGCTCACCACGACTAGCGGGAGGGCTTACCGGGGAGCTGTTTTTT.

The V call is TRBV10-3, the J call TRBJ1-5; D uncertain. V was pared by 0 bases and J by 2 bases, with 11 bases between. Germline V lookup: CDR1 ENHRY, CDR2 SYGVKD. This CDR3 comprises 16 residues. For the CDR3, the DNA is TGTGCCATCAGTGAGTCGATCCGGGTACGCAATCAGCCCCAGCATTTT. As protein: CAISESIRVRNQPQHF.

This clone was detected once. The rearrangement uses TRBV14 and TRBJ2-6; D uncertain. This CDR3 is 16 amino acids long. Germline CDR1 reads SGHDN; CDR2 reads FVKESK. The V end lost 1 base, the J end lost 1 base, and 8 bases lay between the germline ends. The CDR3 DNA reads as TGTGCCAGCAGCCAAGCCCTCTGGTCTGGGGCCAACGTCCTGACTTTC. Translating gives CASSQALWSGANVLTF.

This chain's CDR3 is CASSPFRANQPQHF. DNA for the CDR3: TGCGCCAGCAGCCCCTTCAGGGCTAATCAGCCCCAGCATTTT. The J gene is TRBJ1-5, the V gene TRBV4-1, with D possibly being TRBD1 (5 bases). V gave up 4 bases and J gave up 4 bases, with 11 bases separating them. Germline values: CDR1 MGHRA, CDR2 YSYEKL. The CDR3 has 14 residues.

This chain connects TRBV5-6 to TRBJ2-3; TRBD2 agrees at 14 bases. The V segment lost 2 bases and the J segment 6 bases; nucleotides outside the gene matches: 5. This CDR3 region has 16 residues. From germline, CDR1 is SGHDT and CDR2 YYEEEE. CDR3 DNA sequence: TGTGCCAGCAGCTTCCGACTAGCGGGAGGGCATGATACGCAGTATTTT. Protein sequence: CASSFRLAGGHDTQYF.

The rearrangement links TRBV6-5 to TRBJ1-2, with TRBD1 matching 11 bases. V trimming: 7 bases; J trimming: 3 bases; junction bases outside the gene matches: 4. This CDR3 has 14 amino acids. Germline CDR1 MNHEY, CDR2 SVGAGI. CDR3 sequence (DNA): TGTGCCAGCATTGGGACAGGGGGGTACTATGGCTACACCTTC. Protein product: CASIGTGGYYGYTF.